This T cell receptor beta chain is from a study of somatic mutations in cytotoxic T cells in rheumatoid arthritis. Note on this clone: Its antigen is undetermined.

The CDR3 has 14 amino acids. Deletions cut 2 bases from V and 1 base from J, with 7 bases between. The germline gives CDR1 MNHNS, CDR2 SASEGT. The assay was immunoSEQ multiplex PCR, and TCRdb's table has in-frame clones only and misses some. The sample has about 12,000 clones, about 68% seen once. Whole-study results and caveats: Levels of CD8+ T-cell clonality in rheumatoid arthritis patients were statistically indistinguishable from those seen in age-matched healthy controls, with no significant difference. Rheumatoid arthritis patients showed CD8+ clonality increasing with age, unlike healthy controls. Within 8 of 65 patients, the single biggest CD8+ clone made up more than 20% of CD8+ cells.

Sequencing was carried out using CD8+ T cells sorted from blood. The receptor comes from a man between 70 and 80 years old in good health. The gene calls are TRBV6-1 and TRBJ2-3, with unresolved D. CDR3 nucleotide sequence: TGTGCCAGCAGTGAATATCGGGGCACAGATACGCAGTATTTT. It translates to CASSEYRGTDTQYF.